Each of the 16 T cell receptor beta chains below was sequenced from the same sample in a study of OX40 agonist ivuxolimab in advanced cancers. The data were produced by immunoSEQ multiplex PCR, yet TCRdb's version contains in-frame clones alone and is incomplete. The sample records 40,000 to 60,000 clones, about 87% being singletons. Sequencing used CD4+ or CD8+ T cells sorted from blood, obtained in a trial of the OX40 agonist ivuxolimab. The source of these receptors is an adult with an advanced solid tumor such as melanoma, head and neck, liver or kidney cancer.

The CDR3 DNA reads as TGTGCCAGCAGTTTGACAGGCCCTGCCTACGAGCAGTACTTC. Amino acids: CASSLTGPAYEQYF. The chain recombines TRBV7-9 with TRBJ2-7; weak D call: TRBD1 (6 bases). Germline V CDR1 and CDR2: SEHNR, FQNEAQ (reference sequence). The CDR3 is 14 residues long. The V end lost 6 bases, the J end lost 2 bases, and 14 bases lay between the germline ends.

The chain has TRBV30 and TRBJ1-5; no clear D gene. V was clipped by 2 bases and J by 7 bases, with 12 bases between them. Germline CDR1 GTSNPN, CDR2 SVGIG (reference sequence). This CDR3 contains 13 residues. The CDR3: CAWSFGVGQPQHF. The DNA for the CDR3 is TGTGCCTGGAGTTTTGGGGTAGGCCAGCCCCAGCATTTT.

The chain employs TRBV7-3 and TRBJ1-1; D is unclear. The germline V gene has CDR1 SGHTA and CDR2 FQGTGA. With 4 bases removed from V and 6 bases from J, the gap between germline ends came to 12 bases. The CDR3 extends over 13 amino acids. The CDR3 DNA reads TGTGCCAGCAGCTACTTCGGGATCTCTGAAGCTTTCTTT. This codes for CASSYFGISEAFF.

The DNA for the CDR3 is TGCGCCAGCAGCTTGGGGGGCGGCGGCCAGCCCCAGCATTTT. Translating it yields CASSLGGGGQPQHF. V is TRBV5-1 and J is TRBJ1-5, with D perhaps TRBD1 (5 bases). V lost 0 bases, J lost 7 bases, and 11 bases lay in between. CDR1 is SGHRS and CDR2 is YFSETQ in the germline V gene. CDR3 length: 14 amino acids. The variable domain in full, completed from reference TRBV5-1 and TRBJ1-5, reads KAGVTQTPRYLIKTRGQQVTLSCSPISGHRSVSWYQQTPGQGLQFLFEYFSETQRNKGNFPGRFSGRQFSNSRSEMNVSTLELGDSALYLCASSLGGGGQPQHFGDGTRLSIL.

This clone was picked up a small number of times. V gene TRBV28 combines with J gene TRBJ2-5; 8 bases agree with TRBD1. This CDR3 spans 13 amino acids. V lost 9 bases and J lost 1; bases outside the gene matches: 4. Germline CDR1 reads MDHEN; CDR2 reads SYDVKM. CDR3 sequence reads: CASLGQGQETQYF. CDR3 nucleotides: TGTGCCAGTCTCGGACAGGGCCAAGAGACCCAGTACTTC.

The gene calls are TRBV7-9 and TRBJ2-1, with 12 bases lining up with TRBD1. The CDR3 contains 16 residues. After removal of 5 bases from V and 8 bases from J, the junction contained 10 bases not matched to a gene. CDR1 is SEHNR and CDR2 is FQNEAQ in the germline V gene (reference sequence). The CDR3 loop is CASSREFGTGGYEQFF. In nucleotides, the CDR3 is TGTGCCAGCAGCCGAGAATTCGGGACAGGGGGCTATGAGCAGTTCTTC.

The V and J genes are TRBV7-5 and TRBJ2-7; whether TRBD2, the table's D call, matches the DNA was not checked. TRBV7-5 is shown as a pseudogene. This CDR3 spans 16 amino acids. This chain's CDR3 is CARSLKSPSGAPEQYF. The DNA of the CDR3 is TGTGCCAGAAGCTTAAAATCCCCTAGCGGGGCTCCTGAGCAGTACTTC.

This sequence joins TRBV11-2 and TRBJ1-5; the match to TRBD1 covers 8 bases. CDR1 and CDR2 from the germline V gene are SGHAT and FQNNGV. The CDR3 totals 15 residues. V lost 5 bases to trimming and J lost 6 bases; unmatched junction nucleotides: 9. CDR3: CASSPRQGQGQPQHF. DNA for the CDR3: TGTGCCAGCAGCCCAAGACAGGGGCAGGGTCAGCCCCAGCATTTT.

The V and J genes are TRBV13 and TRBJ2-7; 8 nucleotides line up with TRBD1. Germline lookup yields CDR1 PRHDT and CDR2 FYEKMQ (reference sequence). CDR3 size: 17 residues. V was pared by 1 base and J by 0 bases, with 8 bases of the junction left unmatched. The CDR3 DNA sequence: TGTGCCAGCAGCTTAGCGGTCTCAGGGGGCCCCTCCTACGAGCAGTACTTC. This translates into CASSLAVSGGPSYEQYF.

The J gene is TRBJ1-2, the V gene TRBV7-6; D not certain. The CDR3 is made up of 14 amino acids. Germline V gene sequence: CDR1 SGHVS, CDR2 FNYEAQ. Trimming shortened V by 5 bases and J by 0 bases, and 10 bases separated the two germline ends. CDR3 coding DNA: TGTGCCAGCAGCCCTAAGTTCTCTAACTATGGCTACACCTTC. This codes for CASSPKFSNYGYTF.

The CDR3 spells CASSPGVSSYNEQFF. CDR3 nucleotides: TGTGCCAGCTCACCAGGGGTTAGCTCCTACAATGAGCAGTTCTTC. The chain couples TRBV18 to TRBJ2-1; no firm D call. Trimming left V 2 bases short and J 0 bases short, with 8 bases between. The CDR3 sequence is 15 residues long. Germline lookup yields CDR1 KGHSH and CDR2 LQKENI.

The CDR3 DNA reads TGTGCCAGCAGCCCCGACAGGGGCCCTGAAGCTTTCTTT. Protein product: CASSPDRGPEAFF. The chain employs TRBV5-8 and TRBJ1-1; TRBD1 agrees at 8 bases. This CDR3 has 13 amino acids. The germline V gene encodes CDR1 SGHTS and CDR2 YDEGEE. V shed 4 bases and J 6 bases; nucleotides not matched to a gene: 5.

This chain links TRBV6-4 with TRBJ2-5, with 11 bases identical to TRBD2. The germline CDR1 and CDR2 sequences are MRHNA and SNTAGT. With V trimmed by 0 bases and J by 5 bases, 8 bases remained unmatched. This CDR3 contains 17 residues. CDR3 sequence reads: CASSDSTSGAVGETQYF. The CDR3 region has the DNA TGTGCCAGCAGTGACTCGACTAGCGGGGCAGTTGGGGAGACCCAGTACTTC.

V and J are TRBV7-3 and TRBJ1-2; tentative D call: TRBD1 (5 bases). This CDR3 is 11 amino acids long. CDR1 is SGHTA, CDR2 FQGTGA, per germline. V was pared by 8 bases and J by 8 bases, with 12 bases between. CDR3: CASGTTEGYTF. In DNA form, the CDR3 reads TGTGCCAGCGGGACGACAGAAGGCTACACCTTC.

The V call is TRBV25-1, the J call TRBJ2-3, with D perhaps TRBD2 (5 bases). The CDR3 length is 16 residues. Germline V CDR1 and CDR2: MGHDK, SYGVNS. The V and J ends lost 0 bases and 0 bases respectively, with 10 bases between them. The CDR3 loop is CASSEYDGGSTDTQYF. CDR3 bases: TGTGCCAGCAGTGAATATGACGGCGGGAGCACAGATACGCAGTATTTT.

The V and J genes are TRBV19 and TRBJ2-5, with 9 bases matching TRBD2. Germline V lookup: CDR1 LNHDA, CDR2 SQIVND (reference sequence). The CDR3 totals 16 residues. J gave up 5 bases and V 3 bases, and 10 bases lay outside the gene matches. CDR3 nucleotides: TGTGCCAGTAGTATTGGGCCTAGCGGGGTGATGGAGACCCAGTACTTC. It yields the protein CASSIGPSGVMETQYF.